A selection of T cell receptor beta chains follows, all from one sample in a study of regulatory T cells in long-lasting Graves disease. TCRdb called the multiplex PCR reads again in MiXCR, with one record for every CDR3 protein. Of some 250,000 distinct CDR3 sequences detected, 15% to 20% appear once; the ten largest clones hold approximately 20%. Specimen: peripheral blood mononuclear cells (PBMCs), collected at new diagnosis, from a patient treated with antithyroid drugs. The receptors were sampled from a female donor with Graves disease. Each CDR3 is given with its conserved first and last residue. The D gene is left open where the match is weak. Expanded clones are given a class, and other clones once, few, many or no size at all.

TRBV2,13,TRBJ1-1,-,TRBD1,TGTGCCAGCACCGCCGACAGGGCCAATGAAGCTTTCTTT,CASTADRANEAFF
TRBV20-1,16,TRBJ2-1,many,TRBD2,TGCAGTGCTAGAGATTCGGCTAGCGGGAGAGTCGATGAGCAGTTCTTC,CSARDSASGRVDEQFF
TRBV4-3,18,TRBJ2-4,many,-,TGCGCCAGCAGCCCTCGGGTCTACACATCGGCGGCCAAAAACATTCAGTACTTC,CASSPRVYTSAAKNIQYF
TRBV20-1,14,TRBJ1-4,many,TRBD1,TGCAGTGCTAGTGGAGAGGACAGGGACGGAAAACTGTTTTTT,CSASGEDRDGKLFF
TRBV29-1,13,TRBJ2-3,-,TRBD1,TGCAGCTTATCGGCAGGGGGCCCAGATACGCAGTATTTT,CSLSAGGPDTQYF
TRBV12-3/TRBV12-4,13,TRBJ1-2,many,-,TGTGCCAGCAGTTTAGCAGGATCCTATGGCTACACCTTC,CASSLAGSYGYTF
TRBV28,14,TRBJ1-5,many,-,TGTGCCAGCAGAGGCGGCAATCGCAATCAGCCCCAGCATTTT,CASRGGNRNQPQHF
TRBV12-5,14,TRBJ2-1,many,TRBD2,TGTGCTAGTGGTTTGCTTAGCGGGAGGACGCCGCAGTTCTTC,CASGLLSGRTPQFF
TRBV30,18,TRBJ2-5,many,TRBD2,TGTGCCTGGAGAGGGAGGGGAGGACTAGCGGGCCCCCCAAGAGACCAGTACTTC,CAWRGRGGLAGPPRDQYF
TRBV12-3/TRBV12-4,14,TRBJ2-4,many,-,TGTGCCAGCAGTTTTGCGCGTCTGGGAAACATTCAGTACTTC,CASSFARLGNIQYF
TRBV12-3/TRBV12-4,17,TRBJ2-2,-,TRBD2,TGTGCCAGCATAGGTCTAGCGGGAGGGCCAAGAGCCGGGGAGCTGTTTTTT,CASIGLAGGPRAGELFF
TRBV12-3/TRBV12-4,15,TRBJ2-2,few,-,TGTGCCAGCAATCCGGGGTCAGGGGAGAACGGGGAGCTGTTTTTT,CASNPGSGENGELFF
TRBV6-5,15,TRBJ1-2,many,TRBD1,TGTGCCAGCAGTTATTCCGACAGGGGTCTAGAAGGCTACACCTTC,CASSYSDRGLEGYTF
TRBV9,12,TRBJ2-5,-,-,TGTGCCAGCAGCTTGACTCACGGGACCCAGTACTTC,CASSLTHGTQYF
TRBV7-2,14,TRBJ2-3,many,-,TGTGCCAGCAGTCCTCAAATGATCACAGATACGCAGTATTTT,CASSPQMITDTQYF
TRBV24-1,16,TRBJ2-1,many,-,TGTGCCACCAGCCACCGACAGGCCGGAATCTACAATGAGCAGTTCTTC,CATSHRQAGIYNEQFF
TRBV2,16,TRBJ1-4,many,TRBD1,TGTGCCAGCAGTTCGGACAGGGGGCAGTTTAATGAAAAACTGTTTTTT,CASSSDRGQFNEKLFF
TRBV4-1,16,TRBJ2-1,few,TRBD2,TGCGCCAGCAGCCATGCGGGACTAGCGGCCTACAATGAGCAGTTCTTC,CASSHAGLAAYNEQFF
TRBV4-2,17,TRBJ2-3,many,TRBD2,TGTGCCAGCAGCCCCTTATCCACTAGCGGTGGCACAGATACGCAGTATTTT,CASSPLSTSGGTDTQYF
TRBV4-1,18,TRBJ1-5,-,-,TGCGCCAGCAGCCCTAATCCTTCGGCAGGGTCATCATATCAGCCCCAGCATTTT,CASSPNPSAGSSYQPQHF
TRBV29-1,12,TRBJ1-4,many,-,TGCAGCGTTTTTAAGACTAATGAAAAACTGTTTTTT,CSVFKTNEKLFF
TRBV20-1,15,TRBJ2-1,many,-,TGCAGTGCTACCGGCGGGCTAAGCTCCTACAATGAGCAGTTCTTC,CSATGGLSSYNEQFF
TRBV27,13,TRBJ2-2,many,-,TGTGCCAGCAGTTTTGTAGGCACCGGGGAGCTGTTTTTT,CASSFVGTGELFF
TRBV6-5,14,TRBJ1-1,many,-,TGTGCCAGCAGATACCGCGGACAAGTCACTGAAGCTTTCTTT,CASRYRGQVTEAFF
TRBV9,15,TRBJ2-3,many,TRBD2,TGTGCCAGCAGCGCCTCCGGGACTAGCGGAGATACGCAGTATTTT,CASSASGTSGDTQYF
TRBV2,16,TRBJ1-1,many,TRBD1,TGTGCCAGCAGACAACCGGGACAGGGGAGGTCCGCTGAAGCTTTCTTT,CASRQPGQGRSAEAFF
TRBV28,15,TRBJ2-7,many,TRBD2,TGTGCCAGCAGTTCGCCGGCGGGAGGTCCCTACGAGCAGTACTTC,CASSSPAGGPYEQYF
TRBV5-5,12,TRBJ2-1,many,-,TGTGCCAGCAGCTTGGACTGGAATGAGCAGTTCTTC,CASSLDWNEQFF
TRBV24-1,15,TRBJ2-5,many,TRBD1,TGTGCCACCAGTGATCCCGGGACAGACCAAGAGACCCAGTACTTC,CATSDPGTDQETQYF
TRBV28,17,TRBJ1-4,-,-,TGTGCCAGCAGTTTAGGCTCAACCGGTTACGCTAATGAAAAACTGTTTTTT,CASSLGSTGYANEKLFF
TRBV19,14,TRBJ2-1,many,TRBD2,TGTGCCAGTAGTAGCCTAGCGGGAGCCTATGAGCAGTTCTTC,CASSSLAGAYEQFF
TRBV4-2,13,TRBJ2-1,many,-,TGTGCCAGCAGCCCCAGAGATGGGAATGAGCAGTTCTTC,CASSPRDGNEQFF
TRBV11-3,13,TRBJ1-4,many,-,TGTGCCAGCAGCCTGAACAGGGTTGAAAAACTGTTTTTT,CASSLNRVEKLFF
TRBV27,12,TRBJ1-2,many,-,TGTGCCAGCAGCCCCGACCACTATGGCTACACCTTC,CASSPDHYGYTF
TRBV28,13,TRBJ2-4,many,TRBD1,TGTGCCAGCTCCAGACAGGGGTCAAACATTCAGTACTTC,CASSRQGSNIQYF
TRBV28,13,TRBJ1-1,many,-,TGTGCCAGCAGGACACCAGGGGTTACTGAAGCTTTCTTT,CASRTPGVTEAFF
TRBV20-1,14,TRBJ2-7,many,TRBD2,TGCAGTGCTAGGGCGCAGCGGGAGGTCTACGAGCAGTACTTC,CSARAQREVYEQYF
TRBV7-2,14,TRBJ2-2,many,-,TGTGCCAGCAGCTTAGAAGCCAGAACCGGGGAGCTGTTTTTT,CASSLEARTGELFF
TRBV4-1,16,TRBJ1-4,-,TRBD1,TGCGCCAGCAGCCAATCGACCGGGACAGGGAAGGAAAAACTGTTTTTT,CASSQSTGTGKEKLFF
TRBV6-1,15,TRBJ1-2,many,-,TGTGCCAGCAGTGAATATATCGGGACGGACTATGGCTACACCTTC,CASSEYIGTDYGYTF
TRBV28,14,TRBJ1-2,few,-,TGTGCCAGCAGTCCGACGGGCCCCTGGGGAGGCTACACCTTC,CASSPTGPWGGYTF